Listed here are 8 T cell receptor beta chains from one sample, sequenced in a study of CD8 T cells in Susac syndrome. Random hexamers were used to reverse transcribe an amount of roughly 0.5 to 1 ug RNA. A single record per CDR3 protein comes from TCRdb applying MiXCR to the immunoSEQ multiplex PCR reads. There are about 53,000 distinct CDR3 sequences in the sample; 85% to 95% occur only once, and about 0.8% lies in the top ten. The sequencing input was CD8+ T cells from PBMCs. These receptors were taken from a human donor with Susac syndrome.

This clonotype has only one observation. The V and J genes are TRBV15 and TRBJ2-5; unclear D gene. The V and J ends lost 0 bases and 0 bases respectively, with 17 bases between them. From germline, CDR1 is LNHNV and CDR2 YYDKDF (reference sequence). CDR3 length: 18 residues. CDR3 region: CATSREASGAYDQETQYF. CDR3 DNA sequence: TGTGCCACCAGCAGAGAGGCATCGGGTGCGTACGACCAAGAGACCCAGTACTTC.

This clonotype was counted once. The CDR3 spells CASSLDANSGNTIYF. For the CDR3, the DNA is TGTGCCAGCAGCTTAGATGCGAACTCTGGAAACACCATATATTTT. The V call is TRBV7-6, the J call TRBJ1-3; D uncertain. Germline values: CDR1 SGHVS, CDR2 FNYEAQ. Trimming removed 1 base from V and 0 bases from J, with 7 bases in between. The CDR3 is 15 residues long.

CDR3 protein: CASLLAGSEQYF. CDR3 nucleotide sequence: TGTGCCAGCCTCCTTGCGGGAAGCGAGCAGTACTTC. The chain carries TRBV2 and TRBJ2-7; TRBD2 might be the D (6 bases). From germline, CDR1 is SNHLY and CDR2 FYNNEI. This CDR3 region has 12 residues. Trimming removed 8 bases from V and 6 bases from J, with 14 bases in between.

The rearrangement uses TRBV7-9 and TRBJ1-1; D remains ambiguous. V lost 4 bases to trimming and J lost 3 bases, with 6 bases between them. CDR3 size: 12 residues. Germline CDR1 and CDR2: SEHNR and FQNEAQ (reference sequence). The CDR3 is CASSSRDTEAFF. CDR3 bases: TGTGCCAGCAGCTCCCGGGACACTGAAGCTTTCTTT.

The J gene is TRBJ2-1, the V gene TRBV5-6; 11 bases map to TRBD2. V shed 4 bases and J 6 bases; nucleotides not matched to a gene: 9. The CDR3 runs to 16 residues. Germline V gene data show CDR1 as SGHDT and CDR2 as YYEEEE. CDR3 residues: CASSVSGGATRNEQFF. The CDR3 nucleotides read TGTGCCAGCAGCGTTAGCGGGGGGGCTACTCGCAATGAGCAGTTCTTC.

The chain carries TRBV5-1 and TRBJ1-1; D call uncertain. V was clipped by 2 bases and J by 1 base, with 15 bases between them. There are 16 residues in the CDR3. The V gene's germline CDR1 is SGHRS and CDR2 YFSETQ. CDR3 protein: CASSFRDGRSNTEAFF. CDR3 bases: TGCGCCAGCAGCTTCCGAGACGGCAGATCGAACACTGAAGCTTTCTTT.

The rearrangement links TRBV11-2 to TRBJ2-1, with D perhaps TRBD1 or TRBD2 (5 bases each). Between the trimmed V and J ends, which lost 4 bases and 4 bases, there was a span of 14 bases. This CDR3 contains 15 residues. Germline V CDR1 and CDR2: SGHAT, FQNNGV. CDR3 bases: TGTGCCAGCAGCTCGGGACGTACCAAGTACAATGAGCAGTTCTTC. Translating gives CASSSGRTKYNEQFF.

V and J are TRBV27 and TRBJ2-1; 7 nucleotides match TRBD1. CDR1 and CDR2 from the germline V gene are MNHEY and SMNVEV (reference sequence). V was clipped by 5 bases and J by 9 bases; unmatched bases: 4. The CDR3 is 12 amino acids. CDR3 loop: CASSRQGSEQFF. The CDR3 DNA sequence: TGTGCCAGCAGTCGACAGGGAAGTGAGCAGTTCTTC.